Listed below are T cell receptor beta chains from one sample, sequenced in a study of blood T cell repertoires in COVID-19. Some clones are missing from TCRdb's copy, which holds only in-frame ones; the method was immunoSEQ multiplex PCR. The sample has about 67,000 clones; more than 75% are singletons. Sequenced sample: peripheral blood. These receptors were collected from a man aged 50-60 years with active COVID-19. Both conserved end residues are part of each CDR3. The D gene is left open where the match is weak. Clone size, where shown, is once, few, many, or a class for clones that have expanded.

size	D	V	J	CDR3	DNA
-	-	TRBV5-6	TRBJ1-1	CASSLETDEAFF	TGTGCCAGCAGCTTGGAAACAGACGAAGCTTTCTTT
-	TRBD2	TRBV7-2	TRBJ2-1	CASSLGRASGRTANNEQFF	TGTGCCAGCAGCTTAGGGAGGGCTAGCGGGAGGACAGCAAACAATGAGCAGTTCTTC
-	TRBD2	TRBV27	TRBJ2-7	CASSLYPSGGRYEQYF	TGTGCCAGCAGTTTATATCCTAGCGGAGGGCGGTACGAGCAGTACTTC
-	TRBD1	TRBV7-8	TRBJ2-2	CASSDRTGNTGELFF	TGTGCCAGCAGCGATAGGACAGGGAACACCGGGGAGCTGTTTTTT
-	-	TRBV3-1/TRBV3-2	TRBJ2-7	CASSQAGDYLNRNYEQYF	TGTGCCAGCAGCCAAGCAGGGGACTACCTAAACCGGAACTACGAGCAGTACTTC
-	TRBD1	TRBV15	TRBJ2-7	CATSSMGQKNEQYF	TGTGCCACCAGCAGTATGGGACAGAAAAACGAGCAGTACTTC
-	-	TRBV29-1	TRBJ1-1	CSGGGGRTEAFF	TGCAGCGGAGGTGGGGGCCGCACTGAAGCTTTCTTT
-	TRBD2	TRBV27	TRBJ2-1	CASSPGLAGLSSYNEQFF	TGTGCCAGCAGTCCGGGACTAGCGGGACTCAGCTCCTACAATGAGCAGTTCTTC
-	-	TRBV6-5	TRBJ1-6	CASRPDRNYNSPLHF	TGTGCCAGCAGGCCAGACAGGAACTATAATTCACCCCTCCACTTT
few	-	TRBV28	TRBJ1-2	CASSPDRLGYTF	TGTGCCAGCAGTCCTGACAGACTGGGCTACACCTTC
-	-	TRBV7-8	TRBJ2-1	CASSLLATGSNEQFF	TGTGCCAGCAGCCTGCTCGCAACCGGGAGCAATGAGCAGTTCTTC
once	TRBD1	TRBV13	TRBJ2-7	CASSSRQGTYYEQYF	TGTGCCAGCAGCTCTAGACAGGGGACGTACTACGAGCAGTACTTC
many	-	TRBV5-1	TRBJ2-5	CASRGDIQYF	TGCGCCAGCAGAGGGGACATACAGTACTTC
-	TRBD1	TRBV7-9	TRBJ2-5	CASSPHPGQGVETQYF	TGTGCCAGCAGCCCACATCCGGGACAGGGGGTAGAGACCCAGTACTTC
-	TRBD2	TRBV5-1	TRBJ2-4	CASSPASGVAKNIQYF	TGCGCCAGCAGCCCGGCCAGCGGGGTAGCCAAAAACATTCAGTACTTC
few	-	TRBV19	TRBJ1-2	CASTFPGMVYGYTF	TGTGCCAGTACGTTTCCAGGGATGGTCTATGGCTACACCTTC
-	-	TRBV5-5	TRBJ1-1	CASSSFMVSTEAFF	TGTGCCAGCAGCTCTTTCATGGTGAGCACTGAAGCTTTCTTT